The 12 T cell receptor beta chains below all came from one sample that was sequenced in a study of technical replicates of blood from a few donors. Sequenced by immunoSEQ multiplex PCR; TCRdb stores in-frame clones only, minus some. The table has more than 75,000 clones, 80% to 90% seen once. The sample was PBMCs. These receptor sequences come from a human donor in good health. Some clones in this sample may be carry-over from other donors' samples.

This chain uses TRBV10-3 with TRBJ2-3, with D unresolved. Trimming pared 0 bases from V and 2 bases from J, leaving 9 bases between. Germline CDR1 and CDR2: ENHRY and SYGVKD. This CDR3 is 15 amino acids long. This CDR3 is CAISESRTDTDTQYF. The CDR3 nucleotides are TGTGCCATCAGTGAGTCGCGCACAGACACAGATACGCAGTATTTT.

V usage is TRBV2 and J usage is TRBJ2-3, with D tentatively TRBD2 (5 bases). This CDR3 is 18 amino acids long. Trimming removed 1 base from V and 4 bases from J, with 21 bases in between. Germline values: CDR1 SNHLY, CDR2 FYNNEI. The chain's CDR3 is CASSEDFTGFGVADTQYF. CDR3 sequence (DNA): TGTGCCAGCAGTGAAGATTTTACGGGGTTCGGTGTGGCAGATACGCAGTATTTT.

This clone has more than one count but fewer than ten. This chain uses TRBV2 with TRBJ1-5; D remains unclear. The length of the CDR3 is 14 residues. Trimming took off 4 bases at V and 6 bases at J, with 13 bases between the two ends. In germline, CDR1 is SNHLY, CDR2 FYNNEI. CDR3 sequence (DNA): TGTGCCAGCAGTGCTTCGGGTCCGGGTCAGCCCCAGCATTTT. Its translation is CASSASGPGQPQHF.

The CDR3 reads CASSLTAGVGETQYF. CDR3 nucleotides: TGTGCCAGCAGCTTAACCGCGGGAGTAGGGGAGACCCAGTACTTC. The chain recombines TRBV7-3 with TRBJ2-5; 7 nucleotides line up with TRBD2. The CDR3 contains 15 residues. Losses at the gene ends were 0 bases for V and 5 bases for J; bases not matched to a gene: 6. The germline V gene has CDR1 SGHTA and CDR2 FQGTGA.

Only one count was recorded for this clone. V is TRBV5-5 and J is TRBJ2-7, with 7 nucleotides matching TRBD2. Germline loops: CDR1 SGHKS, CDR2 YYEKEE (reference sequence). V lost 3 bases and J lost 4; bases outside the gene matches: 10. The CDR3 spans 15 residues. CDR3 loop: CASSSGLGLMYEQYF. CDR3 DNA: TGTGCCAGCAGCTCCGGACTAGGGCTTATGTACGAGCAGTACTTC.

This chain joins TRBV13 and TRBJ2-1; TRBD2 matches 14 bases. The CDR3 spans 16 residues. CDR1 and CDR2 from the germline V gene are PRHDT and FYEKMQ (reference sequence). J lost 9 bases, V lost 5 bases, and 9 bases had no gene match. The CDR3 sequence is CASSPKGLAGVTEQFF. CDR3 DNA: TGTGCCAGCAGCCCAAAGGGACTAGCGGGAGTAACTGAGCAGTTCTTC.

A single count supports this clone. The CDR3 nucleotides are TGCAGCGTTGAAGAGCAGGGATTTTATGGCTACACCTTC. Amino acid sequence: CSVEEQGFYGYTF. This chain uses TRBV29-1 with TRBJ1-2, with a possible D match to TRBD1 (5 bases). CDR3 length: 13 residues. Germline V gives CDR1 SQVTM, CDR2 ANQGSEA. V lost 0 bases to trimming and J lost 5 bases, with 10 bases between them.

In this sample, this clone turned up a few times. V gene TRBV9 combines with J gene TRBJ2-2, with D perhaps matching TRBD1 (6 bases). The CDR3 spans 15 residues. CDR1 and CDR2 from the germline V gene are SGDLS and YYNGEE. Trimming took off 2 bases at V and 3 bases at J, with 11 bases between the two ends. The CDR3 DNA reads TGTGCCAGCAGCGTCTTCAAGGGGGACACCGGGGAGCTGTTTTTT. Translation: CASSVFKGDTGELFF. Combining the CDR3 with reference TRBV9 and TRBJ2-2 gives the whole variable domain DSGVTQTPKHLITATGQRVTLRCSPRSGDLSVYWYQQSLDQGLQFLIQYYNGEERAKGNILERFSAQQFPDLHSELNLSSLELGDSALYFCASSVFKGDTGELFFGEGSRLTVL.

CDR3 region: CASSLGAGGDNEQFF. In DNA, the CDR3 is TGTGCCAGCAGCTTGGGTGCGGGGGGGGACAATGAGCAGTTCTTC. This chain joins TRBV5-6 and TRBJ2-1; 9 bases align to TRBD2. Germline loops: CDR1 SGHDT, CDR2 YYEEEE. This CDR3 comprises 15 residues. The V segment lost 0 bases and the J segment 5 bases; nucleotides outside the gene matches: 3.

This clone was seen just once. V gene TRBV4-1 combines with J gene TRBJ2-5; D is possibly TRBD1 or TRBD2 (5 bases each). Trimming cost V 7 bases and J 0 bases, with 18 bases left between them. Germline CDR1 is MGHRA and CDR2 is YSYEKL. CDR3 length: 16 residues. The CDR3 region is CASTQGVKGYQETQYF. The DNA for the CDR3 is TGCGCCAGCACCCAGGGAGTCAAGGGATACCAAGAGACCCAGTACTTC.

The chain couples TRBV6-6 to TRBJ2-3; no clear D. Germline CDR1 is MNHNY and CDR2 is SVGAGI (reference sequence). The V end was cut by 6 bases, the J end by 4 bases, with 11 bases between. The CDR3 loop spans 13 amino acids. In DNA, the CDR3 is TGTGCCAGCAGCACCCCCGCGGCAGATACGCAGTATTTT. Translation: CASSTPAADTQYF.

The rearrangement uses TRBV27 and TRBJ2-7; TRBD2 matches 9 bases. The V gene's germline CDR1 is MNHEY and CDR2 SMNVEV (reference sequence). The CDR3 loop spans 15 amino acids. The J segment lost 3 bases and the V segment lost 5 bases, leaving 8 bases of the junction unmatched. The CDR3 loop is CASSQIAGDIYEQYF. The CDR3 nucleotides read TGTGCCAGCAGTCAAATAGCGGGAGACATCTACGAGCAGTACTTC.